The next 30 T cell receptor beta chains were all read from a single sample in a study of blood T cell repertoires in COVID-19. The table came from immunoSEQ multiplex PCR; TCRdb's copy has only in-frame clones and leaves some out. This table holds 30,000 to 40,000 clones, roughly 74% found once. The specimen sequenced was peripheral blood. The source is a man older than 75 with active or convalescent COVID-19.

The genes are TRBV18 and TRBJ2-7; 7 nucleotides match TRBD2. Per germline, CDR1 KGHSH and CDR2 LQKENI. This CDR3 has 15 residues. V trimming: 0 bases; J trimming: 5 bases; junction bases outside the gene matches: 7. This CDR3 is CASSPPAAGAHEQYF. The CDR3 DNA is TGTGCCAGCTCACCACCGGCGGCGGGAGCCCACGAGCAGTACTTC.

In this sample, this clone turned up a few times. The chain joins TRBV5-6 to TRBJ2-3, with 14 bases that match TRBD2. The trim removed 3 bases at V and 6 bases at J, leaving 3 bases unmatched. Germline V CDR1 and CDR2: SGHDT, YYEEEE. The CDR3 has 15 residues. Here the CDR3 reads CASSSGLAGADTQYF. CDR3 bases: TGTGCCAGCAGCTCGGGACTAGCGGGAGCGGATACGCAGTATTTT.

This clone was picked up a small number of times. The J gene is TRBJ2-7, the V gene TRBV5-6, with TRBD2 matching 10 bases. The V segment lost 2 bases and the J segment 0 bases; nucleotides outside the gene matches: 5. The germline CDR1 and CDR2 sequences are SGHDT and YYEEEE. This CDR3 is built from 16 residues. The CDR3 sequence is CASSLPRTSGSYEQYF. DNA for the CDR3: TGTGCCAGCAGCTTACCACGGACTAGCGGCTCCTACGAGCAGTACTTC. The whole variable domain, remainder taken from reference TRBV5-6 and TRBJ2-7, is DAGVTQSPTHLIKTRGQQVTLRCSPKSGHDTVSWYQQALGQGPQFIFQYYEEEERQRGNFPDRFSGHQFPNYSSELNVNALLLGDSALYLCASSLPRTSGSYEQYFGPGTRLTVT.

This clone was observed a few times. This rearrangement joins TRBV5-4 to TRBJ2-5; the match to TRBD1 covers 7 bases. From germline, CDR1 is SGHNT and CDR2 YYREEE (reference sequence). Losses at the gene ends were 4 bases for V and 1 base for J; bases not matched to a gene: 4. The CDR3 runs 14 residues. CDR3 DNA sequence: TGTGCCAGCAGCCAAGGACAGGTCCAAGAGACCCAGTACTTC. Encoded protein: CASSQGQVQETQYF.

Concerning this clone: Other nucleotide sequences from this sample produce the same CDR3. The genes are TRBV5-4 and TRBJ2-3; 9 bases agree with TRBD2. J lost 3 bases, V lost 0 bases, and 2 bases had no gene match. There are 15 residues in the CDR3. The germline gives CDR1 SGHNT, CDR2 YYREEE (reference sequence). The CDR3 loop is CASSLAREGTDTQYF. CDR3 nucleotide sequence: TGTGCCAGCAGCTTGGCGCGGGAGGGGACAGATACGCAGTATTTT.

This chain links TRBV5-1 with TRBJ2-7; 8 bases align to TRBD2. Germline CDR1 is SGHRS and CDR2 is YFSETQ. J was trimmed by 0 bases and V by 0 bases; bases with no gene match: 5. This CDR3 comprises 16 residues. The CDR3 region is CASSLAFTSGSYEQYF. CDR3 nucleotides: TGCGCCAGCAGCTTGGCCTTCACTAGCGGCTCCTACGAGCAGTACTTC.

This clone occurred a few times. The CDR3 nucleotides are TGTGCCAGCAGTTTGGGAGGTAATGAAAAACTGTTTTTT. Its protein product is CASSLGGNEKLFF. The V and J genes are TRBV28 and TRBJ1-4; the D is unclear. CDR1 and CDR2 (germline): MDHEN, SYDVKM. This CDR3 region has 13 residues. Trimming removed 3 bases from V and 4 bases from J, with 6 bases in between.

The chain joins TRBV19 to TRBJ1-1, with 7 bases fitting TRBD1. Germline V lookup: CDR1 LNHDA, CDR2 SQIVND (reference sequence). The CDR3 contains 14 residues. J was trimmed by 0 bases and V by 8 bases; bases with no gene match: 6. The CDR3 spells CASDTGEVNTEAFF. DNA for the CDR3: TGTGCCAGTGATACAGGGGAGGTGAACACTGAAGCTTTCTTT.

This clone was detected only once. J is TRBJ2-3 and V is TRBV2; 9 nucleotides agree with TRBD1. Germline assignment: CDR1 SNHLY and CDR2 FYNNEI. V gave up 6 bases and J gave up 5 bases; unmatched junction bases: 3. CDR3 length: 13 residues. CDR3 sequence reads: CASSEGQGDTQYF. CDR3 nucleotide sequence: TGTGCCAGCAGCGAGGGACAGGGAGATACGCAGTATTTT.

The rearrangement links TRBV30 to TRBJ2-2, with D tentatively TRBD1 (6 bases). The CDR3 consists of 15 residues. In germline, CDR1 is GTSNPN, CDR2 SVGIG (reference sequence). Trimming pared 5 bases from V and 4 bases from J, leaving 17 bases between. The CDR3 protein is CAWEALKGGTGELFF. The CDR3 DNA reads as TGTGCCTGGGAGGCACTCAAAGGGGGCACCGGGGAGCTGTTTTTT.

The chain links TRBV7-9 to TRBJ1-4; D not resolved. Germline CDR1 reads SEHNR; CDR2 reads FQNEAQ (reference sequence). The CDR3 totals 12 residues. V was cut by 5 bases and J by 7 bases, with 8 bases left in between. The CDR3 region is CASSEESEKLFF. As DNA, the CDR3 is TGTGCCAGCAGCGAAGAGAGTGAAAAACTGTTTTTT. The entire variable domain, with the rest obtained from reference TRBV7-9 and TRBJ1-4, is as follows: DTGVSQNPRHKITKRGQNVTFRCDPISEHNRLYWYRQTLGQGPEFLTYFQNEAQLEKSRLLSDRFSAERPKGSFSTLEIQRTEQGDSAMYLCASSEESEKLFFGSGTQLSVL.

This clone was picked up a small number of times. The chain carries TRBV3-1 (or the pseudogene TRBV3-2) and TRBJ2-7; the D is unclear. This CDR3 is 14 amino acids long. Looked up from germline, CDR1 is LGHDT and CDR2 is YNNKEL (reference sequence). Trimming took off 2 bases at V and 6 bases at J, with 14 bases between the two ends. CDR3 sequence: CASSQNAVSAEQYF. For the CDR3, the DNA is TGTGCCAGCAGCCAAAACGCGGTATCCGCCGAGCAGTACTTC.

The chain joins TRBV7-9 to TRBJ2-7; 7 bases map to TRBD1. The CDR3 contains 15 residues. Per germline, CDR1 SEHNR and CDR2 FQNEAQ (reference sequence). The V segment lost 5 bases and the J segment 3 bases; nucleotides outside the gene matches: 10. CDR3: CASSLKGGQNYEQYF. The DNA of the CDR3 is TGTGCCAGCAGCCTAAAAGGGGGACAGAACTACGAGCAGTACTTC. Using reference TRBV7-9 and TRBJ2-7 for the parts outside the CDR3, the full variable domain is DTGVSQNPRHKITKRGQNVTFRCDPISEHNRLYWYRQTLGQGPEFLTYFQNEAQLEKSRLLSDRFSAERPKGSFSTLEIQRTEQGDSAMYLCASSLKGGQNYEQYFGPGTRLTVT.

CDR3 nucleotides: TGTGCCTGGAGTGTCACAGGGGGCTGGTATGGCTACACCTTC. Translating gives CAWSVTGGWYGYTF. This chain connects TRBV30 to TRBJ1-2; 9 bases are shared with TRBD1. This CDR3 comprises 14 residues. Germline trimming cut 0 bases from V and 5 bases from J; bases unmatched to any gene: 4. CDR1 and CDR2 (germline): GTSNPN, SVGIG (reference sequence).

Only a few counts were recorded for this clone. The rearrangement links TRBV4-3 to TRBJ2-5; no reliable D call. Trimming left V 8 bases short and J 2 bases short, with 12 bases between. There are 13 residues in the CDR3. Germline V gene sequence: CDR1 LGHNA, CDR2 YSLEER. The CDR3 DNA reads TGCGCCAGCGCAGCGTTAGGACAAGAGACCCAGTACTTC. Its protein product is CASAALGQETQYF.

The chain uses TRBV7-2 and TRBJ1-2, with 7 bases matching TRBD1. Trimming removed 4 bases from V and 5 bases from J; junction bases left unmatched: 4. Germline CDR1 is SGHTA and CDR2 is FQGNSA. The CDR3 consists of 13 residues. The CDR3 DNA sequence: TGTGCCAGCAGCTCAGACAGGGAATATGGCTACACCTTC. This encodes CASSSDREYGYTF.

This clone was seen a few times. The chain joins TRBV9 to TRBJ2-5; possible D gene TRBD2, 5 bases. CDR1 SGDLS and CDR2 YYNGEE come from the germline V gene. The CDR3 loop spans 16 amino acids. V dropped 0 bases and J dropped 5 bases, with 17 bases sitting between them. The chain's CDR3 is CASSVGADPTGETQYF. The CDR3 bases are TGTGCCAGCAGCGTAGGGGCGGACCCTACGGGGGAGACCCAGTACTTC.

V usage is TRBV2 and J usage is TRBJ2-7; D possibly corresponds to TRBD1 (6 bases). Germline V CDR1 and CDR2: SNHLY, FYNNEI. Trimming cost V 6 bases and J 0 bases, with 12 bases left between them. The CDR3 has 14 amino acids. The CDR3 protein is CASRSGTYSYEQYF. For the CDR3, the DNA is TGTGCCAGCAGATCCGGGACATACTCCTACGAGCAGTACTTC.

This clone was seen a single time. The V and J genes are TRBV9 and TRBJ2-3, with a tentative D call TRBD2 (6 bases). Germline CDR1 and CDR2: SGDLS and YYNGEE. V lost 3 bases and J 0 bases, leaving 11 bases between the germline ends. The CDR3 length is 15 residues. The DNA for the CDR3 is TGTGCCAGCAGCGAACTAGCTTCTAGCACAGATACGCAGTATTTT. Its translation is CASSELASSTDTQYF. Together with reference TRBV9 and TRBJ2-3, the CDR3 gives the full variable domain: DSGVTQTPKHLITATGQRVTLRCSPRSGDLSVYWYQQSLDQGLQFLIQYYNGEERAKGNILERFSAQQFPDLHSELNLSSLELGDSALYFCASSELASSTDTQYFGPGTRLTVL.

The rearrangement links TRBV2 to TRBJ2-5; TRBD2 agrees at 12 bases. The CDR3 totals 15 residues. After removal of 4 bases from V and 0 bases from J, the junction contained 0 bases not matched to a gene. The germline V gene has CDR1 SNHLY and CDR2 FYNNEI. CDR3 in DNA: TGTGCCAGCAGTGGGACTAGCGGGGACCAAGAGACCCAGTACTTC. It specifies CASSGTSGDQETQYF.

This rearrangement joins TRBV28 to TRBJ1-2; 9 bases agree with TRBD1. The V segment lost 6 bases and the J segment 7 bases; nucleotides outside the gene matches: 12. Germline CDR1 and CDR2: MDHEN and SYDVKM. This CDR3 contains 15 residues. The CDR3 coding sequence is TGTGCCAGCAGAGTCTCTAACAGGGGGCGTCCTGGCTACACCTTC. It codes for CASRVSNRGRPGYTF.

This clone was detected a few times. CDR3 DNA: TGTGCCAGCAGCCAAGATACAGGGGGTGGTGGCTACACCTTC. Its translation is CASSQDTGGGGYTF. The rearrangement joins TRBV4-2 to TRBJ1-2; 8 bases are a match to TRBD1. The CDR3 is made up of 14 amino acids. Germline CDR1 and CDR2: LGHNA and YNFKEQ. Unmatched junction bases numbered 4, after V lost 0 bases and J lost 7 bases.

The table lists this clone with a count of one. V is TRBV5-6 and J is TRBJ1-2; tentative D call: TRBD1 (5 bases). The CDR3 has 15 residues. CDR1 is SGHDT and CDR2 is YYEEEE in the germline V gene. V was clipped by 4 bases and J by 1 base, with 14 bases between them. The CDR3 DNA sequence: TGTGCCAGCAGCGCCTTGGCGGACAATAACTATGGCTACACCTTC. This codes for CASSALADNNYGYTF. Filled out from reference TRBV5-6 and TRBJ1-2, the complete variable domain reads DAGVTQSPTHLIKTRGQQVTLRCSPKSGHDTVSWYQQALGQGPQFIFQYYEEEERQRGNFPDRFSGHQFPNYSSELNVNALLLGDSALYLCASSALADNNYGYTFGSGTRLTVV.

The V call is TRBV27, the J call TRBJ1-1, with TRBD1 as a possible D gene (5 bases). The V end was cut by 5 bases, the J end by 1 base, with 17 bases between. The CDR3 is 16 amino acids. Per the germline V gene, CDR1 is MNHEY and CDR2 is SMNVEV (reference sequence). CDR3 sequence (DNA): TGTGCCAGCAGTCCAATCGGTACAGGCGGGAACACTGAAGCTTTCTTT. Translated: CASSPIGTGGNTEAFF.

The J gene is TRBJ1-1, the V gene TRBV6-9; a possible D gene is TRBD1 (6 bases). CDR3 length: 13 amino acids. V was shortened by 9 bases and J by 5 bases, with 16 bases between the two germline ends. The germline V gene has CDR1 MNHGY and CDR2 SVAAGI. The CDR3 region is CASHTQGCTEAFF. In nucleotides, the CDR3 is TGTGCCAGTCATACACAGGGTTGTACTGAAGCTTTCTTT.

V gene TRBV29-1 combines with J gene TRBJ2-1; D call uncertain. The V gene lost 7 bases and the J gene lost 0 bases, with 7 bases spanning the gap. This CDR3 is built from 12 residues. The V gene's germline CDR1 is SQVTM and CDR2 ANQGSEA. The CDR3 DNA reads as TGCAGCGGCGGTAGCTCCTACAATGAGCAGTTCTTC. It codes for CSGGSSYNEQFF.

The V call is TRBV30, the J call TRBJ2-1; the D gene is possibly TRBD2 (6 bases). The CDR3 spans 14 residues. Germline V gene sequence: CDR1 GTSNPN, CDR2 SVGIG (reference sequence). V was trimmed by 4 bases and J by 1 base, leaving 11 bases between them. The CDR3 protein is CAWKGLQSYNEQFF. In DNA, the CDR3 is TGTGCCTGGAAGGGACTGCAGTCCTACAATGAGCAGTTCTTC.

J is TRBJ1-3 and V is TRBV10-3; TRBD1 agrees at 9 bases. CDR3 length equals 15 residues. Trimming cost V 6 bases and J 0 bases; bases outside gene matches: 3. Germline CDR1 ENHRY, CDR2 SYGVKD. The CDR3 loop reads CAIRRTGDSGNTIYF. The CDR3 DNA reads TGTGCCATCAGAAGGACAGGGGACTCTGGAAACACCATATATTTT.

The genes are TRBV6-5 and TRBJ1-2, with 8 positions matching TRBD1. The CDR3 consists of 14 residues. Germline V gene lookup returns CDR1 MNHEY and CDR2 SVGAGI. J gave up 4 bases and V 6 bases, and 7 bases lay outside the gene matches. The CDR3 nucleotides read TGTGCCAGCAGCTCAGGGGGCACGGGCTATGGCTACACCTTC. Residues: CASSSGGTGYGYTF.

The chain uses TRBV6-5 and TRBJ2-1, with 8 positions matching TRBD2. In germline, CDR1 is MNHEY, CDR2 SVGAGI. Trimming cost V 4 bases and J 0 bases; bases outside gene matches: 2. This CDR3 comprises 15 residues. The CDR3 here is CASSSSGLSYNEQFF. Written as DNA, the CDR3 is TGTGCCAGCAGTTCTAGCGGGCTCTCCTACAATGAGCAGTTCTTC.